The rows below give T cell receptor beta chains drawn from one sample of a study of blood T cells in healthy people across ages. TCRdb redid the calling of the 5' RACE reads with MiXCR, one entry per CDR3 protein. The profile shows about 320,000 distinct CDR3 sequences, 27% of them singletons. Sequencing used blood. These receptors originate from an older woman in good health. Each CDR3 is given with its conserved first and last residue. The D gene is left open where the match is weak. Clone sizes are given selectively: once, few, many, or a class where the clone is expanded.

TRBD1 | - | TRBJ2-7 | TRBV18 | CASSPRPTGISEQYF | TGTGCCAGCTCACCGCGACCGACAGGGATCAGCGAGCAGTACTTC
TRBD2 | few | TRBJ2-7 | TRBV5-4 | CASSLHRGLAGADYEQYF | TGTGCCAGCAGCTTGCACAGGGGACTAGCGGGAGCGGACTACGAGCAGTACTTC
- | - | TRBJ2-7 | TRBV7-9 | CASSPEYEQYF | TGTGCCAGCAGCCCCGAGTACGAGCAGTACTTC
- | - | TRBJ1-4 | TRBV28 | CASSSGHLRFF | TGTGCCAGCAGTTCGGGACATTTAAGGTTTTTT
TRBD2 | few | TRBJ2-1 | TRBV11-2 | CASSLGGAYNEQFF | TGTGCCAGCAGCTTGGGAGGGGCCTACAATGAGCAGTTCTTC
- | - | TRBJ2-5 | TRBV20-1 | CSAKIIRGFQETQYF | TGCAGTGCTAAGATCATTCGTGGATTCCAAGAGACCCAGTACTTC
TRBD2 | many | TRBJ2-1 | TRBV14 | CASSQVRTSVEFF | TGTGCCAGCAGCCAAGTTAGGACTAGCGTTGAGTTCTTC
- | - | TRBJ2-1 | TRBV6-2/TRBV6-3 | CATKRTGLVYNEQFF | TGTGCCACCAAAAGGACGGGTCTCGTCTACAATGAGCAGTTCTTC
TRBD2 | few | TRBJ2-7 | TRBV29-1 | CSVELAGAYEQYF | TGCAGCGTTGAACTAGCGGGAGCCTACGAGCAGTACTTC
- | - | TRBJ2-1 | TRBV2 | CASSFYATYNEQFF | TGTGCCAGCAGCTTCTACGCCACTTACAATGAGCAGTTCTTC
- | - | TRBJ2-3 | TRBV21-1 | CASTTGKVAGVLDTQYF | TGTGCCAGCACCACCGGGAAGGTAGCGGGAGTTCTAGATACGCAGTATTTT
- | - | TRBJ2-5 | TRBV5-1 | CASSSGDRKETQYF | TGCGCCAGCAGCTCGGGGGACAGAAAAGAGACCCAGTACTTC
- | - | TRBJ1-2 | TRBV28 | CASNKQGQDYGYTF | TGTGCCAGCAATAAACAGGGCCAAGACTATGGCTACACCTTC
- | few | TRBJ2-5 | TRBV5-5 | CASSSYPTAQETQYF | TGTGCCAGCAGCTCTTATCCGACAGCTCAAGAGACCCAGTACTTC
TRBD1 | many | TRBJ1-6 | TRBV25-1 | CASSQTGGDSPLHF | TGTGCCAGCAGCCAGACAGGGGGCGATTCACCCCTCCACTTT
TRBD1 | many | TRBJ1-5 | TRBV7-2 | CASSPAGTGSNQPQHF | TGTGCCAGCAGCCCAGCAGGGACAGGAAGCAATCAGCCCCAGCATTTT
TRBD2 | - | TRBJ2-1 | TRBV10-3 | CAIRGSGSKHEQFF | TGTGCCATCAGGGGTAGCGGGAGTAAGCATGAGCAGTTCTTC
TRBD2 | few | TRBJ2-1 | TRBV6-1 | CASSDASGSVIHNEQFF | TGTGCCAGCAGTGACGCTAGCGGGAGCGTCATCCACAATGAGCAGTTCTTC
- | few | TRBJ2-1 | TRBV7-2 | CASSPDYEQFF | TGTGCCAGCAGCCCCGACTACGAGCAGTTCTTC
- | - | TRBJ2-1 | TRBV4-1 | CASSQRAGESFGNEQFF | TGCGCCAGCAGCCAAAGGGCAGGGGAAAGTTTTGGAAATGAGCAGTTCTTC
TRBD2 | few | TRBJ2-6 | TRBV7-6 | CASSPRGLAGVTGANVLTF | TGTGCCAGCAGCCCAAGAGGACTAGCGGGAGTTACTGGGGCCAACGTCCTGACTTTC
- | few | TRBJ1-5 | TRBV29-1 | CSALDSHSNQPQHF | TGCAGCGCATTGGACAGCCATAGCAATCAGCCCCAGCATTTT
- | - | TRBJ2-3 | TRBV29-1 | CSVLLAYDITDTQYF | TGCAGCGTACTTCTAGCGTACGATATCACAGATACGCAGTATTTT
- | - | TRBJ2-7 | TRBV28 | CASNKEGTGYYEQYF | TGTGCCAGCAACAAAGAAGGAACAGGTTACTACGAGCAGTACTTC
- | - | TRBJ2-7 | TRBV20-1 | CSVQGGGYEQYF | TGCAGTGTACAGGGTGGAGGCTACGAGCAGTACTTC
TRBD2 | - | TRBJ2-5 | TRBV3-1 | CASSQLLAGAGETQYF | TGTGCCAGCAGCCAATTACTAGCGGGAGCAGGAGAGACCCAGTACTTC
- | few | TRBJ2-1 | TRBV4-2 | CASSQDAAEQFF | TGTGCCAGCAGCCAAGATGCGGCTGAGCAGTTCTTC
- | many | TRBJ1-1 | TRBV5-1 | CASSLGHRDTDTEAFF | TGCGCCAGCAGCTTGGGACACCGGGACACCGACACTGAAGCTTTCTTT
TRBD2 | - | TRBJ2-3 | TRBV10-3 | CAISDVGLAGGGDTQYF | TGTGCCATCAGTGACGTCGGACTAGCGGGAGGTGGTGATACGCAGTATTTT
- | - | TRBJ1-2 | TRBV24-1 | CATSDHAIQGVYGYTF | TGTGCCACCAGTGACCATGCCATTCAGGGTGTCTATGGCTACACCTTC
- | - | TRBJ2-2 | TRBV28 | CASSLVAGELFF | TGTGCCAGCAGTTTGGTGGCCGGGGAGCTGTTTTTT
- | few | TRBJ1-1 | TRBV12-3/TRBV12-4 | CASSLGTQGTEAFF | TGTGCCAGCAGTTTGGGCACCCAGGGGACAGAAGCTTTCTTT
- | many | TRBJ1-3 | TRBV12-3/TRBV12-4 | CASSLAPPDSGNTIYF | TGTGCCAGCAGTTTAGCGCCCCCGGACTCTGGAAACACCATATATTTT
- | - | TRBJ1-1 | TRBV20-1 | CSARDQARRGTEAFF | TGCAGTGCTAGAGATCAAGCCAGGAGGGGCACTGAAGCTTTCTTT
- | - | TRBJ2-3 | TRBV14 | CASSQDLGLATQYF | TGTGCCAGCAGCCAAGATCTCGGGCTGGCGACGCAGTATTTT
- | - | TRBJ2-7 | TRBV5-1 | CASSGAGANEQYF | TGCGCCAGCAGCGGCGCCGGGGCTAACGAGCAGTACTTC
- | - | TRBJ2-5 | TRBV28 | CASSPFKLGQETQYF | TGTGCCAGCAGTCCCTTTAAGTTAGGGCAAGAGACCCAGTACTTC
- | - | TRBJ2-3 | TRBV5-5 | CASIPTPATDTQYF | TGTGCCAGCATCCCTACCCCGGCCACAGATACGCAGTATTTT
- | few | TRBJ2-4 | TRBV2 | CASRAREGQKNIQYF | TGTGCCAGCAGGGCCCGGGAGGGACAGAAAAACATTCAGTACTTC
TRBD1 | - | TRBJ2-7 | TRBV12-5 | CASGSSDREHSYYEQYF | TGTGCTAGTGGTTCATCGGACAGGGAACACTCCTACTACGAGCAGTACTTC
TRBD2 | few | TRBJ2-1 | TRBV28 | CASSPREGPLTYNEQFF | TGTGCCAGCAGTCCCCGGGAGGGCCCACTGACCTACAATGAGCAGTTCTTC
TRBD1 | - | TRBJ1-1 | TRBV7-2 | CASSSDRGWTEAFF | TGTGCCAGCAGCTCCGACAGGGGTTGGACTGAAGCTTTCTTT
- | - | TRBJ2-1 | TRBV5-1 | CASSPRDQTYNEQFF | TGCGCCAGCAGCCCCAGGGACCAAACCTACAATGAGCAGTTCTTC
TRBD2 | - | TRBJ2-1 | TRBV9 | CASSAGTSGRVQFF | TGTGCCAGCAGCGCCGGGACTAGCGGGAGGGTGCAGTTCTTC
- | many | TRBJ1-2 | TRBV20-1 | CSAAASREGQANYGYTF | TGCAGTGCGGCAGCCTCGAGGGAGGGGCAAGCTAACTATGGCTACACCTTC
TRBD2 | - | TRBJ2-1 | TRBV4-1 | CASSQEGREGSYNEQFF | TGCGCCAGCAGCCAAGAGGGGCGGGAGGGATCTTACAATGAGCAGTTCTTC
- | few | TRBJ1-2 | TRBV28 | CAGSHYGYTF | TGTGCCGGCAGTCACTATGGCTACACCTTC
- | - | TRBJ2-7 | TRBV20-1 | CSARPRTVDGSRNYEQYF | TGCAGTGCTAGACCTCGGACGGTGGATGGGTCTCGAAACTACGAGCAGTACTTC
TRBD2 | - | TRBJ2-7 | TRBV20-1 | CSADMKRGPTFSYEQYF | TGCAGTGCCGACATGAAGCGGGGGCCCACCTTTTCCTACGAGCAGTACTTC
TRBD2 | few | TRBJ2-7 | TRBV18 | CASSPAGGYEQYF | TGTGCCAGCTCACCGGCGGGAGGCTACGAGCAGTACTTC
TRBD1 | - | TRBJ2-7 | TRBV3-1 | CASSRFGQGSYEQYF | TGTGCCAGCAGCCGTTTTGGACAGGGGTCGTACGAGCAGTACTTC
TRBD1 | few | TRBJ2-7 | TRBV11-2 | CASTRDRDSTYEQYF | TGTGCCAGCACCCGGGACAGGGACTCCACGTACGAGCAGTACTTC
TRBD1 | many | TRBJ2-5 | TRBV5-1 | CASSSPDRGGWEETQYF | TGCGCCAGCAGCTCCCCGGACAGGGGCGGATGGGAAGAGACCCAGTACTTC
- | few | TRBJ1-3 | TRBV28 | CASSYSDRRNTIYF | TGTGCCAGCAGTTACTCGGACAGACGAAACACCATATATTTT
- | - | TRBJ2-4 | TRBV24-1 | CATSGRDPKNIQYF | TGTGCCACCAGTGGAAGAGATCCTAAAAACATTCAGTACTTC